This T cell receptor beta chain was observed in a study of CD8 T cells in Susac syndrome. Reverse transcription of about 0.45 to 1 ug RNA was carried out with random hexamers. Across 54 Vbeta and 13 Jbeta, TCR beta CDR3 was amplified with immunoSEQ multiplex PCR. One entry per CDR3 protein results from TCRdb running MiXCR on the immunoSEQ multiplex PCR reads. The repertoire holds some 300,000 distinct CDR3 sequences, approximately 91% seen once, with 0.18% in the top ten. The T cells that were sequenced for TCR beta were CD8+ and CD4+ cells from blood. This clonotype was picked up a small number of times. The TCR sequence derives from a human donor with multiple sclerosis. The specimen was CD8+ T cells from PBMCs.

In nucleotides, the CDR3 is TGTGCCAGCAGCTTAGCGGCCAGCGGGGGGATCACAGATACGCAGTATTTT. Its protein product is CASSLAASGGITDTQYF. The J gene is TRBJ2-3, the V gene TRBV7-2; 9 nucleotides align to TRBD2. With 0 bases clipped from V and 2 bases from J, the junction kept 6 bases outside the gene matches. Germline lookup yields CDR1 SGHTA and CDR2 FQGNSA. This CDR3 region has 17 residues.